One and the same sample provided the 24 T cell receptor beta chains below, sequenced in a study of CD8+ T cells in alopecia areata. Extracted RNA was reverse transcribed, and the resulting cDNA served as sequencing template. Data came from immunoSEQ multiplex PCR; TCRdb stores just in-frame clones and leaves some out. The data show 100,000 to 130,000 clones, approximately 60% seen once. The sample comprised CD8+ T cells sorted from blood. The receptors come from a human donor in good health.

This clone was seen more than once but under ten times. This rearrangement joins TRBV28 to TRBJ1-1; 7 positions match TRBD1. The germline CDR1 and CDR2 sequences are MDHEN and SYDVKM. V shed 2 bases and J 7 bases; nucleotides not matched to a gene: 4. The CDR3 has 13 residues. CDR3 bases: TGTGCCAGCAGTTTAGGGGACAGCGGTGAAGCTTTCTTT. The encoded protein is CASSLGDSGEAFF.

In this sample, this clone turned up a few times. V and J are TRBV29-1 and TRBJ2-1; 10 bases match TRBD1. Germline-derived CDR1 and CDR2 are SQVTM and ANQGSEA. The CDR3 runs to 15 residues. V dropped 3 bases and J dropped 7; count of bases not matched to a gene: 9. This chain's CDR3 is CSVDAGDRGWNEQFF. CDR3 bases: TGCAGCGTTGATGCCGGGGACAGGGGTTGGAATGAGCAGTTCTTC.

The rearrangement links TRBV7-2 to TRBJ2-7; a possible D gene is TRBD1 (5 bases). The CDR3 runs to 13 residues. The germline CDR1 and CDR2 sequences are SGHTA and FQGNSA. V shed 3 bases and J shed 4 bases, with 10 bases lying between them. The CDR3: CASSFGAVYEQYF. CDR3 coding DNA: TGTGCCAGCAGCTTTGGGGCAGTTTACGAGCAGTACTTC.

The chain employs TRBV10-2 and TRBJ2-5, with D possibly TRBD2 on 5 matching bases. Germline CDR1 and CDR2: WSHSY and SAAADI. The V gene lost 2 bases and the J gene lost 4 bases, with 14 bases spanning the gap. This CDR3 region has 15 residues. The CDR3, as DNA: TGCGCCAGCAGTGAGCCGGGTCTCGAGGGAGAGACCCAGTACTTC. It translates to CASSEPGLEGETQYF.

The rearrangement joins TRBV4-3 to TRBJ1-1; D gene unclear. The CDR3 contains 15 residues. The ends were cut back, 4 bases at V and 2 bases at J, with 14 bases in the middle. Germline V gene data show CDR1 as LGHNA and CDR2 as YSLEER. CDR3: CASSPGLDPNTEAFF. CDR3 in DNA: TGCGCCAGCAGCCCGGGCCTTGACCCAAACACTGAAGCTTTCTTT.

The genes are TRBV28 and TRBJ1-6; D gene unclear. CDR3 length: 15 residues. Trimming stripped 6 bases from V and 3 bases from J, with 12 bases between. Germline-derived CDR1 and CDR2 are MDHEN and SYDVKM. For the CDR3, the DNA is TGTGCCAGCAGCCCGGACGGATACTATAATTCACCCCTCCACTTT. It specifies CASSPDGYYNSPLHF.

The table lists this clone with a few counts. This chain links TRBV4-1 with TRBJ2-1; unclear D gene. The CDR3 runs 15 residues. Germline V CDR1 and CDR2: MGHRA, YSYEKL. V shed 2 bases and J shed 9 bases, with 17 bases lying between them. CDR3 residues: CASSQQNPGGGEQFF. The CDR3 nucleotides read TGCGCCAGCAGCCAACAGAACCCTGGTGGTGGTGAGCAGTTCTTC.

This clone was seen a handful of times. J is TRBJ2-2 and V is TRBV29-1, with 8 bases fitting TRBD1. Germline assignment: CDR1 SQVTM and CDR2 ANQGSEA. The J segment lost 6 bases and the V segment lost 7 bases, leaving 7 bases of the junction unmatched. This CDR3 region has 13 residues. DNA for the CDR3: TGCAGCGCTTGGACAGGGCTGGCCGGGGAGCTGTTTTTT. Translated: CSAWTGLAGELFF.

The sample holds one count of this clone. CDR3 sequence reads: CASGIGGLRNEQFF. The DNA for the CDR3 is TGTGCTAGTGGAATAGGAGGGCTCCGGAATGAGCAGTTCTTC. This rearrangement joins TRBV12-5 to TRBJ2-1, with D perhaps matching TRBD2 (6 bases). The V end lost 6 bases, the J end lost 7 bases, and 16 bases lay between the germline ends. The CDR3 is 14 residues long. The germline V gene has CDR1 LGHNT and CDR2 FRNRAP.

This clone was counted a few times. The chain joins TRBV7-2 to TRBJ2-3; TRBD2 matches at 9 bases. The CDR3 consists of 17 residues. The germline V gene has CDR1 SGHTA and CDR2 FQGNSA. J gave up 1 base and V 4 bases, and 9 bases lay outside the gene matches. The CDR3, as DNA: TGTGCCAGCAGCTCGGGACTAGCTTTGGGGCGCACAGATACGCAGTATTTT. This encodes CASSSGLALGRTDTQYF. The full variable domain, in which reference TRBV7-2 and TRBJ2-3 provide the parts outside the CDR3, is GAGVSQSPSNKVTEKGKDVELRCDPISGHTALYWYRQSLGQGLEFLIYFQGNSAPDKSGLPSDRFSAERTGGSVSTLTIQRTQQEDSAVYLCASSSGLALGRTDTQYFGPGTRLTVL.

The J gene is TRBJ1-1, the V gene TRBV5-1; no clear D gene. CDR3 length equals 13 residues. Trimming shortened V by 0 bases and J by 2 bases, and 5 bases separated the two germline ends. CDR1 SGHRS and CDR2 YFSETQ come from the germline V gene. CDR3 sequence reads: CASSLEFNTEAFF. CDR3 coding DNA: TGCGCCAGCAGCTTGGAGTTCAACACTGAAGCTTTCTTT. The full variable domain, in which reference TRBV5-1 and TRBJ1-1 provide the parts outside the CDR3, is KAGVTQTPRYLIKTRGQQVTLSCSPISGHRSVSWYQQTPGQGLQFLFEYFSETQRNKGNFPGRFSGRQFSNSRSEMNVSTLELGDSALYLCASSLEFNTEAFFGQGTRLTVV.

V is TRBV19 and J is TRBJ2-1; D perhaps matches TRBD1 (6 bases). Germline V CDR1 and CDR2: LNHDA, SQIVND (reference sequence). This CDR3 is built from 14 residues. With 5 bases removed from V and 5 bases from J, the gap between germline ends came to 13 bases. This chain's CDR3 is CASSWGRPDNEQFF. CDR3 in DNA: TGTGCCAGTAGTTGGGGGCGCCCGGACAATGAGCAGTTCTTC. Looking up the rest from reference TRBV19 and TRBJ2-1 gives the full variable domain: DGGITQSPKYLFRKEGQNVTLSCEQNLNHDAMYWYRQDPGQGLRLIYYSQIVNDFQKGDIAEGYSVSREKKESFPLTVTSAQKNPTAFYLCASSWGRPDNEQFFGPGTRLTVL.

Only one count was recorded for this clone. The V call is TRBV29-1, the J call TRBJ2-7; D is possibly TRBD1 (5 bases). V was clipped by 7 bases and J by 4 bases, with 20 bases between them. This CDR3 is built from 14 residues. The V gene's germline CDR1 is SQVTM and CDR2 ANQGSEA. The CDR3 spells CSASGHSKGYEQYF. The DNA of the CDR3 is TGCAGCGCCTCAGGGCATTCCAAGGGGTACGAGCAGTACTTC.

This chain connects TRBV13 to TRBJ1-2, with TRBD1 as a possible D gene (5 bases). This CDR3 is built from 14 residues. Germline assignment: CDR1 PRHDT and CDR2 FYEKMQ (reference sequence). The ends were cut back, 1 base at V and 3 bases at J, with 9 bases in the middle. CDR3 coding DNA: TGTGCCAGCAGCTTAGCCGGGACCCACTATGGCTACACCTTC. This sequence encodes CASSLAGTHYGYTF.

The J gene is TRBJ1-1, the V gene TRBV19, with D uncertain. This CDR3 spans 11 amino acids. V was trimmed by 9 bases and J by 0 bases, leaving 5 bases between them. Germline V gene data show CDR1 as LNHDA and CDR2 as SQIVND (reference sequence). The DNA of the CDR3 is TGTGCCAGCATCCTGAACACTGAAGCTTTCTTT. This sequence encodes CASILNTEAFF.

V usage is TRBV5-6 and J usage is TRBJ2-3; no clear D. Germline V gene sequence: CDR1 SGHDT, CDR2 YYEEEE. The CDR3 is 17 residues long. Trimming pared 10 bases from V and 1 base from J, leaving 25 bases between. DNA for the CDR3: TGTGCCCCCCTCGTCAAGCAGGCTCACCCCCGCACAGATACGCAGTATTTT. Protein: CAPLVKQAHPRTDTQYF.

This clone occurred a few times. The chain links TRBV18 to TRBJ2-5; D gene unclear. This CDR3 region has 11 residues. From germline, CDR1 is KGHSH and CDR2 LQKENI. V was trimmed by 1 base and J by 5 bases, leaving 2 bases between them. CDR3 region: CASSPRETQYF. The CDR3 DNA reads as TGTGCCAGCTCACCACGGGAGACCCAGTACTTC. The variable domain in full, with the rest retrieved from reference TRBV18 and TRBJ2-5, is NAGVMQNPRHLVRRRGQEARLRCSPMKGHSHVYWYRQLPEEGLKFMVYLQKENIIDESGMPKERFSAEFPKEGPSILRIQQVVRGDSAAYFCASSPRETQYFGPGTRLLVL.

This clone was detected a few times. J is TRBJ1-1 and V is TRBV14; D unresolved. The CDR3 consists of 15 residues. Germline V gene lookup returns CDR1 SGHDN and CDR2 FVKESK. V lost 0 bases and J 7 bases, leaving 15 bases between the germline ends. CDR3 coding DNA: TGTGCCAGCAGCCAAGAGTTTCGGGCGGGAGGTGAAGCTTTCTTT. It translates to CASSQEFRAGGEAFF.

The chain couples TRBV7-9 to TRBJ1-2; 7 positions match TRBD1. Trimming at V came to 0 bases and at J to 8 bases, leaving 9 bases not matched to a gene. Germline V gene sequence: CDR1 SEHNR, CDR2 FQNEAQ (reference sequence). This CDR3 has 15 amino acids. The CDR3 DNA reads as TGTGCCAGCAGCTTAGCCCCCGACAGGGTCGCGGGCTACACCTTC. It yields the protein CASSLAPDRVAGYTF.

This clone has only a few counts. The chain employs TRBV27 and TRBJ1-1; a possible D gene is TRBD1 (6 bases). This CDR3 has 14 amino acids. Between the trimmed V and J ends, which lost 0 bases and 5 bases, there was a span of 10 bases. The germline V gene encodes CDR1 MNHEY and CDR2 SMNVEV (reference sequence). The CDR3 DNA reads TGTGCCAGCAGTTTATCAGGGGGAGGGACTGAAGCTTTCTTT. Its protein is CASSLSGGGTEAFF.

In DNA form, the CDR3 reads TGTGCCAGCAGTTACTCAACAGGGGTGGCTGAAGCTTTCTTT. Residues: CASSYSTGVAEAFF. The rearrangement joins TRBV6-5 to TRBJ1-1; 7 bases fit TRBD1. Trimming cost V 0 bases and J 6 bases; bases outside gene matches: 4. Germline V gene data show CDR1 as MNHEY and CDR2 as SVGAGI. The length of the CDR3 is 14 residues.

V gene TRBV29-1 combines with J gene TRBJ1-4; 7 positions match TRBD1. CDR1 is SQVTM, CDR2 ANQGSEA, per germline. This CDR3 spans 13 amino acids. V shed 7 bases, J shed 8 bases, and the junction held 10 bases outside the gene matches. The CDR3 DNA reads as TGCAGCGCCAGGGGGGGGGATTCGGAAAAACTGTTTTTT. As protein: CSARGGDSEKLFF.

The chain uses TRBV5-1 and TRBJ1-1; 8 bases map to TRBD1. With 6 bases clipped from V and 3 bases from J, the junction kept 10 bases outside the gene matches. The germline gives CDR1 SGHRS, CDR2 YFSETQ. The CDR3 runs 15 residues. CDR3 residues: CASKGQGGGDTEAFF. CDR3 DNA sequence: TGCGCCAGCAAAGGACAGGGAGGAGGAGACACTGAAGCTTTCTTT.

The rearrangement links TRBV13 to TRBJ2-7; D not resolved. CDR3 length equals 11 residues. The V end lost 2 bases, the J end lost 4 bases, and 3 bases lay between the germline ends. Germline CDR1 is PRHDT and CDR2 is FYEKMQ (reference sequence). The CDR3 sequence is CASSLHYEQYF. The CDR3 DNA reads TGTGCCAGCAGCTTACATTACGAGCAGTACTTC.